The clone carrying this TCR beta chain has a handful of counts. Germline trimming cut 2 bases from V and 6 bases from J; bases unmatched to any gene: 7. This CDR3 is built from 15 residues. From germline, CDR1 is MNHNS and CDR2 SASEGT. The data stem from a study of beta chain features in type 1 diabetes. CD4+ naive, central memory, regulatory and stem cell-like memory cells were sorted via CD45RO/CCR7/CD25/CD127/CD95/CD27. The whole isolated RNA underwent reverse transcription, so sequencing captured expressed TCRB transcripts. The read count averaged about 3.6 million across naive, central memory and regulatory T cell samples. The data were produced by immunoSEQ multiplex PCR, yet TCRdb's version contains in-frame clones alone and is incomplete. The sample holds 360,000 or so clones, about 18% seen once.

This clonotype was obtained from a woman younger than 30 in good health. The V and J genes are TRBV6-1 and TRBJ1-1; TRBD1 matches at 9 bases. The sample comprised naive CD4+ T cells from blood. The CDR3 protein is CASSESGQGYPEAFF. The CDR3 DNA follows: TGTGCCAGCAGTGAATCTGGACAGGGGTATCCTGAAGCTTTCTTT.